Detailed here is one T cell receptor beta chain. The clone's antigen remains unknown. No much larger clonotype is one base removed from it; base qualities were not supplied. These data come from a study of T cell repertoires in cytomegalovirus infection (dated by TCRdb to the late 2010s). In the study overall: Because public TCR beta signatures pointed to carriage of CMV infection together with the matching HLA type, the HLA type of each donor mattered for the analysis.

Sequencing was carried out with an Illumina HiSeq 1500. TCRdb's own reprocessing of the public reads used fastp at Q25 and MiXCR and kept productive beta chains. Rows with a matching CDR3 protein are joined into one entry that keeps the most common DNA and genes. For this sample there are hundreds of thousands of distinct CDR3 sequences; 20% to 25% appear just once. The ten largest make up less than 9.5% of the sample. Taken from cysteine to phenylalanine, the CDR3 has 16 residues. CDR3 DNA only is kept here, 48 bases in frame from base 1. CDR1 and CDR2 (SQVTM, ANQGSEA) derive from the germline V gene. V ends up 1 base short and J 5 bases short, with an unmatched junction base count of 6. Overall study outcomes, separate from this receptor: The ex vivo response was dominated by HLA-C-restricted CMV-specific TCR beta clonotypes, which also provided the single most frequent clonotype in two of eight donors. Carriers of CMV infection plus the relevant HLA type were discriminated by the cumulative frequency of public TCR beta family members in the study cohort and in an independent approximately 350-donor cohort.

The TCR originated in a human donor in good health (CMV status not recorded). Some clones in this sample may be carry-over from other donors' samples. The chain employs TRBV29-1 and TRBJ2-3, with 13 middle bases fitting TRBD2. Source material: CD8+ T cells from PBMCs. The DNA sequence is given as TGCAGCGTTGAAGCCTGGACTAGCGGGGGTGAAGATACGCAGTATTTT. Its translation is CSVEAWTSGGEDTQYF.